This T cell receptor beta chain was captured by sequencing in a study of shared clonotypes between healthy human individuals. Study summary: CD4 naive cells filled three plates per donor, CD4 memory three, CD8 naive two and CD8 memory one.

Only in-frame clones appear in the TCRdb table, and some are missing; sequencing was by immunoSEQ multiplex PCR. The sample records over a million clones, over 95% being singletons. Remarks on this clone: What it recognizes is unknown.

Study-wide findings and caveats: Larger richness was generally estimated for naive than memory subsets.

V gave up 7 bases and J gave up 0 bases, with 12 bases separating them. The CDR3 contains 14 residues. Germline-derived CDR1 and CDR2 are SNHLY and FYNNEI. The chain recombines TRBV2 with TRBJ2-5; TRBD2 is a possible D gene (6 bases). The sequence derives from a man aged 25 to 45 in good health. Input material: naive CD4+ T cells sorted from blood. The subset was: CD45RA+ positively selected. CDR3 sequence: CASKAGRYQETQYF. The CDR3 DNA sequence: TGTGCCAGCAAGGCAGGGAGGTACCAAGAGACCCAGTACTTC.